This T cell receptor (beta chain) was identified during a study of CD8 T cells in Susac syndrome. Turning to the study itself: Within the sequenced group of Susac syndrome patients, about 6 showed active disease and roughly 8 were in remission.

The RNA input was about 0.5 to 1 ug, and it was reverse transcribed with random hexamers. One entry per CDR3 protein results from TCRdb running MiXCR on the immunoSEQ multiplex PCR reads. Of 65,000 to 95,000 distinct CDR3 sequences in the sample, around 94% were seen once. Trimming stripped 4 bases from V and 3 bases from J, with 9 bases between. CDR3 length: 13 residues. The germline CDR1 and CDR2 sequences are MNHEY and SMNVEV (reference sequence). Negative isolation yielded the CD8+ and CD4+ T cells, while FACS enriched the TEMRA cells. The receptor was isolated from a human donor with Susac syndrome. Sequencing was carried out using CD8+ T cells from PBMCs. The rearrangement links TRBV27 to TRBJ2-5, with D possibly matching TRBD1 (6 bases). This chain's CDR3 is CASSSAGEETQYF. In nucleotides, the CDR3 is TGTGCCAGCAGTTCGGCAGGGGAAGAGACCCAGTACTTC.